This T cell receptor beta chain originates from a study of shared clonotypes between healthy human individuals. Measured with immunoSEQ multiplex PCR; TCRdb has only the in-frame clones, and not every one. The table includes about 480,000 clones, about three quarters detected once. V was pared by 3 bases and J by 7 bases, with 13 bases between. Germline assignment: CDR1 LNHDA and CDR2 SQIVND (reference sequence). The CDR3 covers 13 residues. This clonotype was obtained from a middle-aged woman in good health. Some clones in this sample may be carry-over from other donors' samples. Material for sequencing was PBMCs. V usage is TRBV19 and J usage is TRBJ2-7; D perhaps matches TRBD2 (5 bases). Written as DNA, the CDR3 is TGTGCCAGTAGTATTGAGACCTGGAGGGAGCAGTACTTC. Protein product: CASSIETWREQYF.